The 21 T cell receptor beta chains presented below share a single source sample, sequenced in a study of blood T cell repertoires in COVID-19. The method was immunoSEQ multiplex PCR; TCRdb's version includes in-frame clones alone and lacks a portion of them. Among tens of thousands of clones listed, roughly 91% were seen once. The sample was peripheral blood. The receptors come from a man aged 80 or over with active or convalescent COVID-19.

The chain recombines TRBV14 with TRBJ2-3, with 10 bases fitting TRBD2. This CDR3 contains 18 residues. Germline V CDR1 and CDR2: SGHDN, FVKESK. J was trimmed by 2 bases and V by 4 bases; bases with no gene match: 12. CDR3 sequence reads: CASSPLGNSGGNTDTQYF. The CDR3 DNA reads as TGTGCCAGCAGCCCCCTTGGAAATAGCGGGGGGAACACAGATACGCAGTATTTT.

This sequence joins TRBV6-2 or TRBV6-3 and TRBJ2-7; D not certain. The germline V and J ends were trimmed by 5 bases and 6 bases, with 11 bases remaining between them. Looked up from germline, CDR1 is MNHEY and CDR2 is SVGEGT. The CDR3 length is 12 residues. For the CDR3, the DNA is TGTGCCAGCAGTCGACTGACCAGCGAGCAGTACTTC. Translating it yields CASSRLTSEQYF.

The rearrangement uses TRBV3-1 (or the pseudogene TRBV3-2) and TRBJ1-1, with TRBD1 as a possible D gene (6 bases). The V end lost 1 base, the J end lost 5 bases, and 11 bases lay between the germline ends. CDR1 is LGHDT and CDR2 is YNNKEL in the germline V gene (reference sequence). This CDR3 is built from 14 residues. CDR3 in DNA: TGTGCCAGCAGCCAAGTACAGGGAAGGACTGAAGCTTTCTTT. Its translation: CASSQVQGRTEAFF.

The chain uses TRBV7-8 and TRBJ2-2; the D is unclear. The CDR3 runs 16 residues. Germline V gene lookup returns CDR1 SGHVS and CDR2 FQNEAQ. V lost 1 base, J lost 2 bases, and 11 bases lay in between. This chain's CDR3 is CASSLGHEENTGELFF. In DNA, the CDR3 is TGTGCCAGCAGCTTAGGGCACGAGGAAAACACCGGGGAGCTGTTTTTT.

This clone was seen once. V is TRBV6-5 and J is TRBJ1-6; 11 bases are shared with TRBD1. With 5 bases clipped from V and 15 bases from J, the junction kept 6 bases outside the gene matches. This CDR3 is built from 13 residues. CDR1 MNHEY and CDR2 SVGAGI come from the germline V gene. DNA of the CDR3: TGTGCCAGCAGTATCCCGGGACAGGGGGGCCTCCACTTT. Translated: CASSIPGQGGLHF.

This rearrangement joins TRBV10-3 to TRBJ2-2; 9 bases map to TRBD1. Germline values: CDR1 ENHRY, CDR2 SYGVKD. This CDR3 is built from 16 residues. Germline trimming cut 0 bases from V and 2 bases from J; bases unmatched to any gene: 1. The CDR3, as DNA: TGTGCCATCAGTGAGTCGACAGGGGGTAACACCGGGGAGCTGTTTTTT. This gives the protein CAISESTGGNTGELFF.

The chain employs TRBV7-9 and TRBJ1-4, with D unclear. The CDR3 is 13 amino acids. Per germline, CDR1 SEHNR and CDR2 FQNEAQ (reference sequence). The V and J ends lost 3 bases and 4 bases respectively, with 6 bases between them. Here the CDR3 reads CASSFASNEKLFF. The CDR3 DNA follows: TGTGCCAGCAGCTTTGCCAGTAATGAAAAACTGTTTTTT.

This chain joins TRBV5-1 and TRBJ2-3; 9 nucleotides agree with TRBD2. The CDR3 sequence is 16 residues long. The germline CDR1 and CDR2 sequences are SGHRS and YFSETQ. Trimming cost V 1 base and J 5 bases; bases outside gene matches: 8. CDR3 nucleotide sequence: TGCGCCAGCAGCTTGCCCGGGCGGGGGGGCAAAGATACGCAGTATTTT. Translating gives CASSLPGRGGKDTQYF.

In DNA, the CDR3 is TGTGCCAGCAGCCAGAGGACAGGGGGCACCTACGAGCAGTACTTC. Its protein is CASSQRTGGTYEQYF. The rearrangement links TRBV7-2 to TRBJ2-7; TRBD1 matches 11 bases. With V trimmed by 5 bases and J by 2 bases, 5 bases remained unmatched. The CDR3 covers 15 residues. The germline CDR1 and CDR2 sequences are SGHTA and FQGNSA.

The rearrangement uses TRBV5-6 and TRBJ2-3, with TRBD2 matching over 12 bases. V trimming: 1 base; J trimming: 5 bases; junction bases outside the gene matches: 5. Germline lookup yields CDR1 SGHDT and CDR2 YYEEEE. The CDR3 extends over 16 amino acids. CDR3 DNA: TGTGCCAGCAGCTTGCCTAGCGGGGGGGCCGAAGATACGCAGTATTTT. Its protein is CASSLPSGGAEDTQYF.

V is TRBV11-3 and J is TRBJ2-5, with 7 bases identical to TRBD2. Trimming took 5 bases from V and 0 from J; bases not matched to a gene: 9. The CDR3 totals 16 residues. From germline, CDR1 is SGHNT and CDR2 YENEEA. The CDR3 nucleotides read TGTGCCAGCAGCCCTAGCGGAGGGAGGTACCAAGAGACCCAGTACTTC. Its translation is CASSPSGGRYQETQYF.

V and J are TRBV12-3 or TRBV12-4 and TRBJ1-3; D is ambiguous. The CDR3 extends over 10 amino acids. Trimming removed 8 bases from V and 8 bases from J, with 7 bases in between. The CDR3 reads CASARDTIYF. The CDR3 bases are TGTGCCAGCGCGAGGGACACCATATATTTT.

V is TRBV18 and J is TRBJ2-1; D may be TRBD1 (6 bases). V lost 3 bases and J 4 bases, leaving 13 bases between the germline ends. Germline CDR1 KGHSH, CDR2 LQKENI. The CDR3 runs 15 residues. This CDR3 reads CASSPRAGDYNEQFF. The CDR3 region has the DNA TGTGCCAGCTCACCTCGGGCAGGGGATTACAATGAGCAGTTCTTC.

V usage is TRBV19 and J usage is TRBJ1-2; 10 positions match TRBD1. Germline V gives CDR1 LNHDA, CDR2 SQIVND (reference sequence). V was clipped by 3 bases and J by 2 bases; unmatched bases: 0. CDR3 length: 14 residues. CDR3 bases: TGTGCCAGTAGTATGGGACAGGGGAACTATGGCTACACCTTC. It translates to CASSMGQGNYGYTF.

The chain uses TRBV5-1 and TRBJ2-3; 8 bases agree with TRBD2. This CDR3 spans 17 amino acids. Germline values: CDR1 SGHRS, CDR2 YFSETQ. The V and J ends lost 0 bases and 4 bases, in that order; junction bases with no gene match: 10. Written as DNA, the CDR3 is TGCGCCAGCAGCTTGGGATTGGTACTAGCGGCCTCAGATACGCAGTATTTT. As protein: CASSLGLVLAASDTQYF.

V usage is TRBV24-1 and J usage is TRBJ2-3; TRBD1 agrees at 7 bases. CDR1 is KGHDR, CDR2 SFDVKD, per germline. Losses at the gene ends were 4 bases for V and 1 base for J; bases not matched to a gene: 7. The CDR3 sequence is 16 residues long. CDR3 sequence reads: CATSDRGTERTDTQYF. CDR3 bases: TGTGCCACCAGTGACCGAGGGACAGAGCGCACAGATACGCAGTATTTT.

The DNA for the CDR3 is TGCGCCAGCAGTGAGTCTAGGGGTAACTCTGGAAACACCATATATTTT. It translates to CASSESRGNSGNTIYF. The rearrangement uses TRBV10-1 and TRBJ1-3, with a possible D match to TRBD1 (5 bases). The V end was cut by 0 bases, the J end by 0 bases, with 9 bases between. The CDR3 covers 16 residues. Per germline, CDR1 WNHNN and CDR2 SYGVQD (reference sequence).

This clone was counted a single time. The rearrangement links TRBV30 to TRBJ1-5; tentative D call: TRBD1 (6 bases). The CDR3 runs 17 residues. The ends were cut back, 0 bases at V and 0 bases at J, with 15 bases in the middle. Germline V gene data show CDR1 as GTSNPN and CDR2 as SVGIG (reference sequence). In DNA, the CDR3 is TGTGCCTGGAGTGTACTCGGAGGGGGGGATAGCAATCAGCCCCAGCATTTT. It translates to CAWSVLGGGDSNQPQHF.

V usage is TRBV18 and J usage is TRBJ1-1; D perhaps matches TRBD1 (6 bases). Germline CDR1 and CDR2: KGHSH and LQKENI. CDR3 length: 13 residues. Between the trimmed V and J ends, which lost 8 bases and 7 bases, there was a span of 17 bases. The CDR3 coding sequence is TGTGCCAGCCTGATGACAGGCGACGGTGAAGCTTTCTTT. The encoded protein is CASLMTGDGEAFF. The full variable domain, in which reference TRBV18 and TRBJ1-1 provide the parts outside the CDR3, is NAGVMQNPRHLVRRRGQEARLRCSPMKGHSHVYWYRQLPEEGLKFMVYLQKENIIDESGMPKERFSAEFPKEGPSILRIQQVVRGDSAAYFCASLMTGDGEAFFGQGTRLTVV.

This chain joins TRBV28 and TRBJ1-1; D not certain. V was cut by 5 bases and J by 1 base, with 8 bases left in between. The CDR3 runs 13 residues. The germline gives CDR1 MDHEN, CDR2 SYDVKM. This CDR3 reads CASSPDTNTEAFF. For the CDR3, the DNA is TGTGCCAGCAGTCCCGACACGAACACTGAAGCTTTCTTT.

This CDR3 is CASSIQQGRGEKLFF. The CDR3 DNA is TGTGCCAGTAGTATCCAACAGGGTCGGGGTGAAAAACTGTTTTTT. The genes are TRBV19 and TRBJ1-4, with TRBD1 as a possible D gene (6 bases). V lost 3 bases, J lost 7 bases, and 15 bases lay in between. Germline assignment: CDR1 LNHDA and CDR2 SQIVND (reference sequence). There are 15 residues in the CDR3.